Listed here are 20 T cell receptor beta chains from one sample, sequenced in a study of blood T cell repertoires in COVID-19. Here immunoSEQ multiplex PCR was the method, and the copy in TCRdb shows in-frame clones only, minus some. The sample lists hundreds of thousands of clones, roughly nine tenths occurring once. Sequenced input: PBMCs or T cells enriched from blood (not recorded which). All receptors derive from a man in his 60s who had recovered from COVID-19.

V is TRBV28 and J is TRBJ1-1; D is perhaps TRBD1 (5 bases). Trimming cost V 5 bases and J 1 base, with 11 bases left between them. The CDR3 length is 14 residues. Germline V gene sequence: CDR1 MDHEN, CDR2 SYDVKM. The CDR3 nucleotides read TGTGCCAGCAGTAAGCAGGGAAGGAACACTGAAGCTTTCTTT. Amino acids: CASSKQGRNTEAFF.

This clone showed up just a few times. The CDR3 reads CASRQGGTSGNQPQHF. The CDR3 coding sequence is TGTGCCAGCAGACAGGGTGGGACGAGCGGCAATCAGCCCCAGCATTTT. V and J are TRBV2 and TRBJ1-5; tentatively, D is TRBD1 (6 bases). Germline loops: CDR1 SNHLY, CDR2 FYNNEI. The CDR3 consists of 16 residues. With 6 bases removed from V and 2 bases from J, the gap between germline ends came to 17 bases.

The V call is TRBV10-3, the J call TRBJ2-2; a weak D match, TRBD1 (6 bases). Germline CDR1 and CDR2: ENHRY and SYGVKD. The CDR3 covers 15 residues. The V end lost 2 bases, the J end lost 5 bases, and 12 bases lay between the germline ends. The CDR3 loop reads CAISELFTGTGELFF. CDR3 in DNA: TGTGCCATCAGTGAGCTCTTCACAGGGACCGGGGAGCTGTTTTTT.

J is TRBJ1-2 and V is TRBV29-1, with TRBD1 as a possible D gene (6 bases). Germline-derived CDR1 and CDR2 are SQVTM and ANQGSEA. This CDR3 comprises 14 residues. The ends were cut back, 0 bases at V and 4 bases at J, with 12 bases in the middle. The CDR3 region has the DNA TGCAGCGTTGAAGAACAGGGTTCCGGCTATGGCTACACCTTC. It specifies CSVEEQGSGYGYTF.

The rearrangement uses TRBV27 and TRBJ1-1, with TRBD1 as a possible D gene (6 bases). The CDR3 runs 16 residues. With 2 bases removed from V and 7 bases from J, the gap between germline ends came to 20 bases. Germline V gene lookup returns CDR1 MNHEY and CDR2 SMNVEV (reference sequence). The CDR3 nucleotides read TGTGCCAGCAGTTTAAGGGGCGGAACAGGGTATGATGAAGCTTTCTTT. Its protein is CASSLRGGTGYDEAFF.

CDR3 loop: CASSPHREGQYF. Written as DNA, the CDR3 is TGTGCCAGCAGCCCCCACAGGGAAGGGCAGTACTTC. The rearrangement links TRBV7-2 to TRBJ2-7, with D tentatively TRBD1 (6 bases). The CDR3 is 12 residues long. CDR1 and CDR2 (germline): SGHTA, FQGNSA. Trimming stripped 5 bases from V and 9 bases from J, with 14 bases between. The variable domain in full, completed from reference TRBV7-2 and TRBJ2-7, reads GAGVSQSPSNKVTEKGKDVELRCDPISGHTALYWYRQSLGQGLEFLIYFQGNSAPDKSGLPSDRFSAERTGGSVSTLTIQRTQQEDSAVYLCASSPHREGQYFGPGTRLTVT.

The chain carries TRBV30 and TRBJ1-5; the D is unclear. The CDR3 is 14 residues long. The V and J ends lost 1 base and 0 bases respectively, with 7 bases between them. Germline assignment: CDR1 GTSNPN and CDR2 SVGIG (reference sequence). The CDR3 here is CAWSETYSNQPQHF. In DNA, the CDR3 is TGTGCCTGGAGTGAAACATATAGCAATCAGCCCCAGCATTTT.

The chain is built from TRBV7-9 and TRBJ1-1, with 12 bases identical to TRBD1. The germline CDR1 and CDR2 sequences are SEHNR and FQNEAQ (reference sequence). The V and J ends lost 4 bases and 11 bases, in that order; junction bases with no gene match: 11. CDR3 size: 15 residues. CDR3 residues: CASSSTGTGGRTAFF. CDR3 DNA sequence: TGTGCCAGCAGCTCAACCGGGACAGGGGGCCGGACGGCTTTCTTT.

The gene calls are TRBV7-8 and TRBJ2-1; 12 positions agree with TRBD2. The CDR3 extends over 20 amino acids. After removal of 2 bases from V and 1 base from J, the junction contained 12 bases not matched to a gene. The germline CDR1 and CDR2 sequences are SGHVS and FQNEAQ. CDR3 sequence: CASSLRWASGRAVSYNEQFF. In nucleotides, the CDR3 is TGTGCCAGCAGCTTAAGGTGGGCTAGCGGGAGGGCCGTTTCCTACAATGAGCAGTTCTTC.

V and J are TRBV3-1 (or the pseudogene TRBV3-2) and TRBJ2-3; TRBD2 matches at 11 bases. The CDR3 is 16 residues long. Germline V gives CDR1 LGHDT, CDR2 YNNKEL (reference sequence). Trimming removed 4 bases from V and 3 bases from J; junction bases left unmatched: 6. CDR3 sequence: CASSPLAGGPTDTQYF. The CDR3 nucleotides are TGTGCCAGCAGCCCCTTAGCGGGAGGGCCGACAGATACGCAGTATTTT.

The chain combines TRBV5-1 with TRBJ1-2, with D perhaps TRBD1 (5 bases). The germline V gene has CDR1 SGHRS and CDR2 YFSETQ. The V and J ends lost 0 bases and 0 bases respectively, with 12 bases between them. The CDR3 is 16 residues long. The CDR3 sequence: CASSLAGRDPNYGYTF. The CDR3 bases are TGCGCCAGCAGCTTGGCTGGGAGGGACCCTAACTATGGCTACACCTTC. The full variable domain, completed using reference TRBV5-1 and TRBJ1-2, is KAGVTQTPRYLIKTRGQQVTLSCSPISGHRSVSWYQQTPGQGLQFLFEYFSETQRNKGNFPGRFSGRQFSNSRSEMNVSTLELGDSALYLCASSLAGRDPNYGYTFGSGTRLTVV.

J is TRBJ1-2 and V is TRBV29-1; weak D call: TRBD1 (5 bases). This CDR3 region has 11 residues. Germline CDR1 reads SQVTM; CDR2 reads ANQGSEA. Deletions cut 7 bases from V and 8 bases from J, with 14 bases between. Here the CDR3 reads CSGRAGRGYTF. CDR3 coding DNA: TGCAGCGGGCGGGCGGGGCGCGGCTACACCTTC.

The rearrangement links TRBV5-1 to TRBJ1-3, with D maybe TRBD1 (5 bases). Trimming cost V 0 bases and J 2 bases, with 6 bases left between them. This CDR3 has 14 residues. Germline-derived CDR1 and CDR2 are SGHRS and YFSETQ. The CDR3 coding sequence is TGCGCCAGCAGCTTGGGGACAACTGGAAACACCATATATTTT. Amino acid sequence: CASSLGTTGNTIYF.

As to this clone: The germline gene is not matched at one end of the junction; a read error may be the cause. This chain links TRBV19 with TRBJ1-1, with D unresolved. CDR1 is LNHDA, CDR2 SQIVND, per germline (reference sequence). CDR3 size: 13 residues. The CDR3 sequence: CASSMSGLPEAFF. As DNA, the CDR3 is TGCGCCAGTAGTATGTCGGGTCTACCTGAAGCTTTCTTT.

The chain employs TRBV18 and TRBJ2-3, with 7 bases lining up with TRBD1. CDR3 length: 15 amino acids. V shed 4 bases, J shed 2 bases, and the junction held 6 bases outside the gene matches. CDR1 and CDR2 (germline): KGHSH, LQKENI. CDR3: CASSLTDRFTDTQYF. DNA for the CDR3: TGTGCCAGCTCACTAACGGACAGGTTCACAGATACGCAGTATTTT.

This sequence joins TRBV6-5 and TRBJ1-1; 9 bases are a match to TRBD1. V shed 3 bases and J 4 bases; nucleotides not matched to a gene: 6. The germline V gene encodes CDR1 MNHEY and CDR2 SVGAGI. CDR3 length equals 15 residues. The CDR3 DNA sequence: TGTGCCAGCAGTTATAGCGGACAGGGGTCCACTGAAGCTTTCTTT. Its translation is CASSYSGQGSTEAFF.

The CDR3 bases are TGTGCCAGCAGCGGACAGGGGAGAGATCAGCCCCAGCATTTT. It specifies CASSGQGRDQPQHF. The J gene is TRBJ1-5, the V gene TRBV7-8; 9 positions match TRBD1. V trimming: 5 bases; J trimming: 5 bases; junction bases outside the gene matches: 4. CDR3 length: 14 residues. The germline V gene has CDR1 SGHVS and CDR2 FQNEAQ.

V gene TRBV19 combines with J gene TRBJ2-1; D may be TRBD1 (7 bases). The CDR3 totals 15 residues. Germline loops: CDR1 LNHDA, CDR2 SQIVND (reference sequence). V was pared by 6 bases and J by 2 bases, with 14 bases between. CDR3 loop: CASSPRGDAYNEQFF. DNA of the CDR3: TGTGCCAGTAGCCCCAGGGGGGATGCCTACAATGAGCAGTTCTTC.

This clone was counted a single time. J is TRBJ1-2 and V is TRBV24-1; 7 bases line up with TRBD1. The germline V gene has CDR1 KGHDR and CDR2 SFDVKD. The CDR3 extends over 12 amino acids. The junction had 3 bases not matched to a gene; V was cut back by 9 bases and J by 3 bases. CDR3 nucleotides: TGTGCCACCTCGACAGGGCACTATGGCTACACCTTC. Encoded protein: CATSTGHYGYTF.

The CDR3 DNA reads TGCGCCAGCAGCGACGGGACTAGCGGGTTATACGAGCAGTACTTC. It encodes CASSDGTSGLYEQYF. The chain couples TRBV5-1 to TRBJ2-7, with 12 bases aligning to TRBD2. V dropped 4 bases and J dropped 4; count of bases not matched to a gene: 6. CDR3 length: 15 amino acids. CDR1 is SGHRS and CDR2 is YFSETQ in the germline V gene.